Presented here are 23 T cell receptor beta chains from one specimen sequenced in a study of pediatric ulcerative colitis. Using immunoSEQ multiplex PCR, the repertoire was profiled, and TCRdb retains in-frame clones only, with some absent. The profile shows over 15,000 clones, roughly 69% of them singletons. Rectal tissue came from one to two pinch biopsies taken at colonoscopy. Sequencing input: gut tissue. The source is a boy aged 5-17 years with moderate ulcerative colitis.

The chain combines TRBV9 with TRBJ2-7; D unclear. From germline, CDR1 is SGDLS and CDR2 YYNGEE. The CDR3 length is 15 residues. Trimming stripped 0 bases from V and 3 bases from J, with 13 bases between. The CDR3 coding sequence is TGTGCCAGCAGCGTAGGGCCGGAACGGAACTACGAGCAGTACTTC. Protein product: CASSVGPERNYEQYF.

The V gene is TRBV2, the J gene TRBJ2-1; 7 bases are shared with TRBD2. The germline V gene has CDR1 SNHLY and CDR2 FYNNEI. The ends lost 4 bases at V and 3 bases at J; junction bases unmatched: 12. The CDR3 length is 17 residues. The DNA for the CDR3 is TGTGCCAGCAGTGTAGTTCCCAGCGGGGCCCACTACAATGAGCAGTTCTTC. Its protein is CASSVVPSGAHYNEQFF.

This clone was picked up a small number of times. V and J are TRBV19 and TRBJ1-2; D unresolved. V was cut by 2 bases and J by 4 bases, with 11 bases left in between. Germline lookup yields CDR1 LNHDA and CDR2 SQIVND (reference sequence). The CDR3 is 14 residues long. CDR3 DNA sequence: TGTGCCAGTAGTATACTGGGGTATACCTATGGCTACACCTTC. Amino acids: CASSILGYTYGYTF.

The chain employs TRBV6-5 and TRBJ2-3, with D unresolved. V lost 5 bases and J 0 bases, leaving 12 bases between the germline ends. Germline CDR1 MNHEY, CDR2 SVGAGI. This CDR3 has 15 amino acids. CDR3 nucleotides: TGTGCCAGCAGTGGGTCTTACGGCAGCACAGATACGCAGTATTTT. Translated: CASSGSYGSTDTQYF.

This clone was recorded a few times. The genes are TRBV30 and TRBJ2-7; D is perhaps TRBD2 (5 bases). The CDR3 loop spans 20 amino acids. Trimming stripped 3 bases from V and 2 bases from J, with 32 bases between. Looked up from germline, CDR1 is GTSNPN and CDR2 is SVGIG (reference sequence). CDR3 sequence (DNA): TGTGCCTGGAGGAACGGTTTCGGAGGACGCCTGACCTCTGCCACCTACGAGCAGTACTTC. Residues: CAWRNGFGGRLTSATYEQYF.

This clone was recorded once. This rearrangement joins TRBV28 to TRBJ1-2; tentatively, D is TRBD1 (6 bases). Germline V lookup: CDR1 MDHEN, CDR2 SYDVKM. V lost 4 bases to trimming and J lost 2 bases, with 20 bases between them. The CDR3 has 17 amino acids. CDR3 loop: CASSSQASGARNYGYTF. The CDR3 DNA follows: TGTGCCAGCAGTTCGCAGGCCTCAGGGGCAAGGAACTATGGCTACACCTTC.

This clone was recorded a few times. CDR3 amino acids: CASSFTGAYNQPQHF. Here the CDR3 DNA reads TGTGCCAGCAGTTTCACTGGGGCGTACAATCAGCCCCAGCATTTT. The gene calls are TRBV27 and TRBJ1-5, with TRBD1 as a possible D gene (5 bases). The CDR3 contains 15 residues. V was clipped by 3 bases and J by 3 bases, with 12 bases between them. CDR1 is MNHEY, CDR2 SMNVEV, per germline (reference sequence).

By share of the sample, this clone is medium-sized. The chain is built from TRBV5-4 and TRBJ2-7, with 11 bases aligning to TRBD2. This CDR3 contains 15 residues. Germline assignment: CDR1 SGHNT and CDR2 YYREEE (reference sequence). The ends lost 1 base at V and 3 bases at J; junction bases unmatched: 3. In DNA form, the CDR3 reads TGTGCCAGCAGCTTGACTAGCGGGGGTTTCTACGAGCAGTACTTC. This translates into CASSLTSGGFYEQYF. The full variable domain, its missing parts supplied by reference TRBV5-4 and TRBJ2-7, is ETGVTQSPTHLIKTRGQQVTLRCSSQSGHNTVSWYQQALGQGPQFIFQYYREEENGRGNFPPRFSGLQFPNYSSELNVNALELDDSALYLCASSLTSGGFYEQYFGPGTRLTVT.

The CDR3 nucleotides read TGCGCCAGCAGCCAAGAAACAGGGCGAACCCCATATGGCTACACCTTC. Its translation: CASSQETGRTPYGYTF. The rearrangement joins TRBV4-1 to TRBJ1-2; D may be TRBD1 (6 bases). Germline V CDR1 and CDR2: MGHRA, YSYEKL. V was cut by 0 bases and J by 5 bases, with 16 bases left in between. This CDR3 region has 16 residues.

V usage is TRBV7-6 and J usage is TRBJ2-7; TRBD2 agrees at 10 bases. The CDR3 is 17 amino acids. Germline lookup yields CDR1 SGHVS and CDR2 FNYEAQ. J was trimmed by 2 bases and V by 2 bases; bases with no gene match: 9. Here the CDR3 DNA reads TGTGCCAGCAGCTTAATGGCTAGCGGGAGCCTCACCTACGAGCAGTACTTC. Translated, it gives CASSLMASGSLTYEQYF.

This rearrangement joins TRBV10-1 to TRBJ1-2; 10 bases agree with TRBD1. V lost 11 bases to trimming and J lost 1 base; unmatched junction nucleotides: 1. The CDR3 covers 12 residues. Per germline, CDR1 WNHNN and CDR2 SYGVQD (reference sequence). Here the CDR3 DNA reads TGCGCCGACAGGGGGCTTAACTATGGCTACACCTTC. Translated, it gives CADRGLNYGYTF.

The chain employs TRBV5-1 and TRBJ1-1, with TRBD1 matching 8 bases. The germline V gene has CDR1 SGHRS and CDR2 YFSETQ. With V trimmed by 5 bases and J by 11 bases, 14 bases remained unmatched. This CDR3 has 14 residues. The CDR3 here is CASRLDRGGSKAFF. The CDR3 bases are TGCGCCAGCAGGTTAGACAGGGGTGGATCGAAGGCTTTCTTT.

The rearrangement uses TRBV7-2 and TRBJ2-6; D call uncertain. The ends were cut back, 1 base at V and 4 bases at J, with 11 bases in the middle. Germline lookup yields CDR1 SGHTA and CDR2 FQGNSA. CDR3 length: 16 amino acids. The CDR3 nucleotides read TGTGCCAGCAGCTTAGATAGGACGTCAGGGGCCAACGTCCTGACTTTC. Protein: CASSLDRTSGANVLTF.

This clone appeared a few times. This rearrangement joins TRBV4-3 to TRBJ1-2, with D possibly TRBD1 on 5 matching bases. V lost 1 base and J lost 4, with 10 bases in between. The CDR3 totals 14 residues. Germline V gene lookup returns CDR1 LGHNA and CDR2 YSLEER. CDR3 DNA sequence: TGCGCCAGCAGCCAAGTGGTGACAGTCTATGGCTACACCTTC. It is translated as CASSQVVTVYGYTF.

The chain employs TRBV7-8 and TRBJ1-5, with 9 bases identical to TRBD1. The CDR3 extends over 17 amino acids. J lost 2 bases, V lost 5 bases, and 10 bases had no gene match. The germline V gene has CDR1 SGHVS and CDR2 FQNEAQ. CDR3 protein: CASSPGQGSSRNQPQHF. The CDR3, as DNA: TGTGCCAGCAGCCCAGGACAGGGGAGCTCGCGCAATCAGCCCCAGCATTTT.

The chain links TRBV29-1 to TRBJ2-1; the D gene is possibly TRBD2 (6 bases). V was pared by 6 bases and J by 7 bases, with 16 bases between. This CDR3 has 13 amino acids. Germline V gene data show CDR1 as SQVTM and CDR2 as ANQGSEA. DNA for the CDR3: TGCAGCGTGGGACTTAGTCGGTCGAATGAGCAGTTCTTC. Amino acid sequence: CSVGLSRSNEQFF.

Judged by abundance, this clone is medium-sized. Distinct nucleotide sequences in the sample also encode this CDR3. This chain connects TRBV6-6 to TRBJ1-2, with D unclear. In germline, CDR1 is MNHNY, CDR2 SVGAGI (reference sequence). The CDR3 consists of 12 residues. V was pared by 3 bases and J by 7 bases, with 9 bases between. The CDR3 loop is CASSYGEAGYTF. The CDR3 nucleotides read TGTGCCAGCAGTTATGGGGAGGCTGGCTACACCTTC.

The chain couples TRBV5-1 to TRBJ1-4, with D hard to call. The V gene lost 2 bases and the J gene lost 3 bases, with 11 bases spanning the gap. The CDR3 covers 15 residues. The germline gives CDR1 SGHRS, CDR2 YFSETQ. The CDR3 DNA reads TGCGCCAGCAGCTTTTTTGGCCAGCCTAATGAAAAACTGTTTTTT. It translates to CASSFFGQPNEKLFF.

CDR3 bases: TGTGCCAGCTCACCAGTTATGGCCTTAAGGGATACGCAGTATTTT. Translation: CASSPVMALRDTQYF. The V and J genes are TRBV18 and TRBJ2-3, with no clear D. The length of the CDR3 is 15 residues. Per germline, CDR1 KGHSH and CDR2 LQKENI. Trimming cost V 2 bases and J 6 bases, with 15 bases left between them. The variable domain in full, with the rest retrieved from reference TRBV18 and TRBJ2-3, is NAGVMQNPRHLVRRRGQEARLRCSPMKGHSHVYWYRQLPEEGLKFMVYLQKENIIDESGMPKERFSAEFPKEGPSILRIQQVVRGDSAAYFCASSPVMALRDTQYFGPGTRLTVL.

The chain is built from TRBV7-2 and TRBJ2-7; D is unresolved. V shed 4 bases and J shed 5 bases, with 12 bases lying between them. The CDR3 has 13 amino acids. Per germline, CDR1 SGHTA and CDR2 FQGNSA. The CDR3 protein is CASSYGPSNEQYF. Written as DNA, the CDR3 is TGTGCCAGCAGCTACGGGCCTTCCAACGAGCAGTACTTC.

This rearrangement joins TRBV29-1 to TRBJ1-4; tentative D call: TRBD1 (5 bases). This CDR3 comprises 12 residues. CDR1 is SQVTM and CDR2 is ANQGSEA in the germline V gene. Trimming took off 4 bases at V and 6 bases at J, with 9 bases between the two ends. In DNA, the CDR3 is TGCAGCGTTGGCCGGGACTATGAAAAACTGTTTTTT. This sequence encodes CSVGRDYEKLFF.

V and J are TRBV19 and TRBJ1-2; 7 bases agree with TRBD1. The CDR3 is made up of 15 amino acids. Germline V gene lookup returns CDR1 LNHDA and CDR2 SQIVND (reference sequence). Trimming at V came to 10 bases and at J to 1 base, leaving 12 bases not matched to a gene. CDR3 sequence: CATLRNRDSNYGYTF. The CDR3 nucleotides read TGTGCCACCCTAAGAAACCGGGACAGTAACTATGGCTACACCTTC.

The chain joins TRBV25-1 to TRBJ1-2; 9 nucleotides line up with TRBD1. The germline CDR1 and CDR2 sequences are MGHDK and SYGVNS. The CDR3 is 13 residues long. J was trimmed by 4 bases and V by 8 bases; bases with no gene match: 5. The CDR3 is CASWTGVGYGYTF. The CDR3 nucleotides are TGTGCCAGCTGGACAGGGGTAGGCTATGGCTACACCTTC.